The 21 T cell receptor beta chains below were found in one sample sequenced in a study of T cell repertoires in cytomegalovirus infection. TCRdb recomputed calls from the reads with MiXCR, one row per CDR3 protein. The repertoire holds more than 75,000 distinct CDR3 sequences, with about 4% as singletons. Sequenced: PBMCs. The receptors come from a human donor in good health (CMV status not recorded). Some clones in this sample may be carry-over from other donors' samples.

This clonotype was counted many times. The V gene is TRBV7-2, the J gene TRBJ1-2, with D hard to call. Trimming pared 8 bases from V and 5 bases from J, leaving 9 bases between. In germline, CDR1 is SGHTA, CDR2 FQGNSA. The CDR3 is made up of 11 amino acids. CDR3 nucleotides: TGTGCCAGCGGGCAGCTTTATGGCTACACCTTC. Protein sequence: CASGQLYGYTF.

This clonotype was counted ten times or more. J is TRBJ2-1 and V is TRBV7-2; D call uncertain. V was pared by 4 bases and J by 8 bases, with 18 bases between. CDR1 and CDR2 (germline): SGHTA, FQGNSA. The CDR3 loop spans 15 amino acids. The CDR3 protein is CASSSRHKELHEQFF. The CDR3 nucleotides are TGTGCCAGCAGCTCAAGGCATAAGGAACTCCATGAGCAGTTCTTC. Full variable domain (rest looked up from reference TRBV7-2 and TRBJ2-1): GAGVSQSPSNKVTEKGKDVELRCDPISGHTALYWYRQSLGQGLEFLIYFQGNSAPDKSGLPSDRFSAERTGGSVSTLTIQRTQQEDSAVYLCASSSRHKELHEQFFGPGTRLTVL.

This clonotype was picked up many times. The chain uses TRBV7-8 and TRBJ1-1; D may be TRBD1 (6 bases). The length of the CDR3 is 15 residues. V dropped 1 base and J dropped 4 bases, with 13 bases sitting between them. The germline V gene has CDR1 SGHVS and CDR2 FQNEAQ. CDR3 sequence (DNA): TGTGCCAGCAGCTTAGGCCCAGACAGGCCCACTGAAGCTTTCTTT. It translates to CASSLGPDRPTEAFF.

This clonotype appeared many times. The chain has TRBV7-2 and TRBJ1-1, with D perhaps TRBD1 (6 bases). Trimming cost V 4 bases and J 4 bases, with 13 bases left between them. In germline, CDR1 is SGHTA, CDR2 FQGNSA. This CDR3 spans 14 amino acids. The CDR3 nucleotides read TGTGCCAGCAGCTCCCAACAGGGTACCACTGAAGCTTTCTTT. Translating it yields CASSSQQGTTEAFF. Looking up the rest from reference TRBV7-2 and TRBJ1-1 gives the full variable domain: GAGVSQSPSNKVTEKGKDVELRCDPISGHTALYWYRQSLGQGLEFLIYFQGNSAPDKSGLPSDRFSAERTGGSVSTLTIQRTQQEDSAVYLCASSSQQGTTEAFFGQGTRLTVV.

This clonotype was detected many times. This rearrangement joins TRBV7-2 to TRBJ2-5; tentative D call: TRBD2 (5 bases). The V and J ends lost 5 bases and 7 bases respectively, with 14 bases between them. Germline values: CDR1 SGHTA, CDR2 FQGNSA. CDR3 length: 13 amino acids. CDR3: CASSRDRRGTQYF. The CDR3, as DNA: TGTGCCAGCAGCCGAGACCGCCGGGGGACCCAGTACTTC.

This clonotype was observed at least ten times. One junction end does not reproduce the germline sequence, and a read error may be involved. V gene TRBV28 combines with J gene TRBJ1-1; TRBD1 agrees at 7 bases. Germline V CDR1 and CDR2: MDHEN, SYDVKM. CDR3 length: 10 residues. CDR3 nucleotide sequence: TGTGCCAGCAGCCAGGGGACAGTTTACTTT. It codes for CASSQGTVYF.

This clonotype was counted ten times or more. The chain is built from TRBV7-6 and TRBJ2-5, with 10 nucleotides matching TRBD1. Germline loops: CDR1 SGHVS, CDR2 FNYEAQ. This CDR3 spans 15 amino acids. Trimming removed 3 bases from V and 4 bases from J; junction bases left unmatched: 5. CDR3 nucleotides: TGTGCCAGCAGCTTGCGGACAGGGGGGGGAGAGACCCAGTACTTC. Amino acid sequence: CASSLRTGGGETQYF.

There are many counts of this clonotype. This sequence joins TRBV20-1 and TRBJ1-1; D gene ambiguous. This CDR3 region has 14 residues. Germline V gene sequence: CDR1 DFQATT, CDR2 SNEGSKA (reference sequence). The germline V and J ends were trimmed by 3 bases and 0 bases, with 11 bases remaining between them. CDR3 residues: CSASQGSLNTEAFF. As DNA, the CDR3 is TGCAGTGCTAGTCAAGGGTCTCTGAACACTGAAGCTTTCTTT.

In this sample, this clonotype turned up many times. CDR3 region: CASSLGDYLYNEQFF. The CDR3 DNA sequence: TGCGCCAGCAGCTTGGGGGACTACCTCTACAATGAGCAGTTCTTC. This chain connects TRBV5-1 to TRBJ2-1, with 7 positions matching TRBD2. Germline CDR1 SGHRS, CDR2 YFSETQ. V shed 0 bases and J 3 bases; nucleotides not matched to a gene: 3. This CDR3 comprises 15 residues.

This clonotype was recorded many times. The V gene is TRBV5-6, the J gene TRBJ1-1, with unresolved D. Trimming left V 0 bases short and J 8 bases short, with 8 bases between. The CDR3 runs 12 residues. CDR1 SGHDT and CDR2 YYEEEE come from the germline V gene. The CDR3 protein is CASSLGTREAFF. In DNA form, the CDR3 reads TGTGCCAGCAGCTTGGGAACACGGGAAGCTTTCTTT. Full variable domain (remainder filled in from reference TRBV5-6 and TRBJ1-1): DAGVTQSPTHLIKTRGQQVTLRCSPKSGHDTVSWYQQALGQGPQFIFQYYEEEERQRGNFPDRFSGHQFPNYSSELNVNALLLGDSALYLCASSLGTREAFFGQGTRLTVV.

This clonotype was observed many times. The chain carries TRBV7-8 and TRBJ1-6; D gene unclear. Trimming cost V 1 base and J 10 bases, with 11 bases left between them. This CDR3 has 14 residues. From germline, CDR1 is SGHVS and CDR2 FQNEAQ. The DNA for the CDR3 is TGTGCCAGCAGCTTAGGATCTACGCCCTCACCCCTCCACTTT. Translating gives CASSLGSTPSPLHF.

There are many counts of this clonotype. The V gene is TRBV6-1, the J gene TRBJ1-1; no firm D call. V shed 5 bases and J shed 6 bases, with 16 bases lying between them. Germline CDR1 MNHNS, CDR2 SASEGT. This CDR3 contains 14 residues. In DNA form, the CDR3 reads TGTGCCAGCAGTTTGGAAGGTCGGTGGGCTGAAGCTTTCTTT. It translates to CASSLEGRWAEAFF.

This clonotype was seen many times. The V gene is TRBV7-6, the J gene TRBJ1-1, with D uncertain. CDR1 is SGHVS, CDR2 FNYEAQ, per germline. V gave up 6 bases and J gave up 5 bases, with 16 bases separating them. The CDR3 totals 14 residues. The CDR3 protein is CASRVITARTEAFF. CDR3 sequence (DNA): TGTGCCAGCAGAGTTATCACAGCGCGGACTGAAGCTTTCTTT.

This clonotype was recorded many times. The gene calls are TRBV7-8 and TRBJ2-6; 7 bases are a match to TRBD1. CDR1 is SGHVS, CDR2 FQNEAQ, per germline. The CDR3 totals 20 residues. Trimming cost V 1 base and J 0 bases; bases outside gene matches: 12. The DNA for the CDR3 is TGTGCCAGCAGCTTAGAGGACCGGGGTAGGACAGGCTCTGGGGCCAACGTCCTGACTTTC. Its protein is CASSLEDRGRTGSGANVLTF.

Many counts were recorded for this clonotype. The chain has TRBV2 and TRBJ1-3; D is uncertain. CDR3 length: 13 residues. The germline CDR1 and CDR2 sequences are SNHLY and FYNNEI. V lost 1 base, J lost 6 bases, and 7 bases lay in between. The CDR3 reads CASSEGQKNTIYF. Here the CDR3 DNA reads TGTGCCAGCAGTGAAGGACAAAAAAACACCATATATTTT. The full variable domain, in which reference TRBV2 and TRBJ1-3 provide the parts outside the CDR3, is EPEVTQTPSHQVTQMGQEVILRCVPISNHLYFYWYRQILGQKVEFLVSFYNNEISEKSEIFDDQFSVERPDGSNFTLKIRSTKLEDSAMYFCASSEGQKNTIYFGEGSWLTVV.

This clonotype has ten or more counts. V usage is TRBV13 and J usage is TRBJ2-5; D is ambiguous. Between the trimmed V and J ends, which lost 3 bases and 5 bases, there was a span of 7 bases. Germline V gene data show CDR1 as PRHDT and CDR2 as FYEKMQ (reference sequence). The CDR3 runs to 12 residues. The CDR3 spells CASSFSTETQYF. The CDR3 bases are TGTGCCAGCAGCTTTAGTACGGAGACCCAGTACTTC. Based on the CDR3 plus reference TRBV13 and TRBJ2-5, the full variable domain is AAGVIQSPRHLIKEKRETATLKCYPIPRHDTVYWYQQGPGQDPQFLISFYEKMQSDKGSIPDRFSAQQFSDYHSELNMSSLELGDSALYFCASSFSTETQYFGPGTRLLVL.

The gene calls are TRBV15 and TRBJ2-2; 7 bases match TRBD2. The CDR3 has 15 amino acids. The V segment lost 0 bases and the J segment 10 bases; nucleotides outside the gene matches: 8. Germline V gene lookup returns CDR1 LNHNV and CDR2 YYDKDF (reference sequence). The CDR3 region has the DNA TGTGCCACCAGCAGAGATGGTAGCGGGCGGGAGGAGCTGTTTTTT. Protein sequence: CATSRDGSGREELFF. The variable domain in full, with the rest retrieved from reference TRBV15 and TRBJ2-2, is DAMVIQNPRYQVTQFGKPVTLSCSQTLNHNVMYWYQQKSSQAPKLLFHYYDKDFNNEADTPDNFQSRRPNTSFCFLDIRSPGLGDTAMYLCATSRDGSGREELFFGEGSRLTVL.

The sample holds many counts of this clonotype. This sequence joins TRBV12-3 or TRBV12-4 and TRBJ2-4; D perhaps matches TRBD1 (7 bases). CDR3 length: 16 amino acids. V was cut by 2 bases and J by 9 bases, with 20 bases left in between. DNA of the CDR3: TGTGCCAGCAGTTTAAGTAGGAGGGGGCCGAGGGGCATTCAGTACTTC. Translated, it gives CASSLSRRGPRGIQYF.

This clonotype has a count of ten or more. V is TRBV7-8 and J is TRBJ2-2; the match to TRBD2 covers 9 bases. Trimming at V came to 5 bases and at J to 5 bases, leaving 15 bases not matched to a gene. Germline V gene lookup returns CDR1 SGHVS and CDR2 FQNEAQ. The CDR3 is made up of 18 amino acids. CDR3 in amino acids: CASSLDPPGLALTGELFF. The CDR3 coding sequence is TGTGCCAGCAGCCTAGACCCTCCGGGACTAGCCCTGACCGGGGAGCTGTTTTTT. Full variable domain (outside the CDR3, taken from reference TRBV7-8 and TRBJ2-2): GAGVSQSPRYKVAKRGQDVALRCDPISGHVSLFWYQQALGQGPEFLTYFQNEAQLDKSGLPSDRFFAERPEGSVSTLKIQRTQQEDSAVYLCASSLDPPGLALTGELFFGEGSRLTVL.

Of note for this clonotype: Germline is not matched at one junction end, which may reflect a read error. This chain joins TRBV7-9 and TRBJ1-1; D perhaps matches TRBD1 (5 bases). Looked up from germline, CDR1 is SEHNR and CDR2 is FQNEAQ (reference sequence). CDR3 length: 14 amino acids. The CDR3 is CASSPGRPNTEAYF. CDR3 in DNA: TGTGCCAGCAGCCCGGGACGGCCGAACACTGAAGCTTACTTT.

This clonotype appeared many times. The V call is TRBV20-1, the J call TRBJ1-3; TRBD1 might be the D (5 bases). V lost 0 bases to trimming and J lost 0 bases, with 6 bases between them. Germline lookup yields CDR1 DFQATT and CDR2 SNEGSKA (reference sequence). The CDR3 consists of 14 residues. The CDR3 DNA sequence: TGCAGTGCTAGAGAGGGGGACTCTGGAAACACCATATATTTT. It yields the protein CSAREGDSGNTIYF.